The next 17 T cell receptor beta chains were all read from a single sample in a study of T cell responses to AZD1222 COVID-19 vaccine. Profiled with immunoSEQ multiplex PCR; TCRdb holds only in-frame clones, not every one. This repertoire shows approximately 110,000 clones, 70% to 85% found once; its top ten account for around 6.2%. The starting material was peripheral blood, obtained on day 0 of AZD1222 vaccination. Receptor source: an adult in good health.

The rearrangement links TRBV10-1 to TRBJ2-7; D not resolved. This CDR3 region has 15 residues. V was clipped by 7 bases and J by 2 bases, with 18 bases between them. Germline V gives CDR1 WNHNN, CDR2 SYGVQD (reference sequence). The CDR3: CASNPKEDFPYEQYF. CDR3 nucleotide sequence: TGCGCCAGCAACCCGAAAGAAGACTTCCCCTACGAGCAGTACTTC.

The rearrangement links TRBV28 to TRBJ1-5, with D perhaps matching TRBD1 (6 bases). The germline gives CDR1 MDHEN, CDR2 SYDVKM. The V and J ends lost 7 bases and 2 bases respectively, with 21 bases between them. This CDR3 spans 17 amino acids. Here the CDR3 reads CASTSLAGAFGNQPQHF. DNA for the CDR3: TGTGCCAGCACGTCCCTCGCAGGGGCGTTTGGCAATCAGCCCCAGCATTTT. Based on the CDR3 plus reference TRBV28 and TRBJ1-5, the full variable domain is DVKVTQSSRYLVKRTGEKVFLECVQDMDHENMFWYRQDPGLGLRLIYFSYDVKMKEKGDIPEGYSVSREKKERFSLILESASTNQTSMYLCASTSLAGAFGNQPQHFGDGTRLSIL.

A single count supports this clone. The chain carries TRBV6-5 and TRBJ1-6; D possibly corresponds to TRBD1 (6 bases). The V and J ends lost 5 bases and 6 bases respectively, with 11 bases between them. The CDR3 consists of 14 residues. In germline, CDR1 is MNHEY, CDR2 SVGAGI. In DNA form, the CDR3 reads TGTGCCAGCAGTCCCCGGACAGTTAATTCACCCCTCCACTTT. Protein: CASSPRTVNSPLHF.

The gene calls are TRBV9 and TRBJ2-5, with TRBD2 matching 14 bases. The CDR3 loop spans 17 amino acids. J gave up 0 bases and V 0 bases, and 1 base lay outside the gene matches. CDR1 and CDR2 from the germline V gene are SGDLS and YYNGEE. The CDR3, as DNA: TGTGCCAGCAGCGTAGGGACTAGCGGGGGGTACCAAGAGACCCAGTACTTC. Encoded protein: CASSVGTSGGYQETQYF.

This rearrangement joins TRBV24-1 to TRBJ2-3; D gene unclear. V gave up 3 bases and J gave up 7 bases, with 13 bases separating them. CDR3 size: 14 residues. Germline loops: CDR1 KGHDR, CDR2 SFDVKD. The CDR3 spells CATSDRSRDYTQYF. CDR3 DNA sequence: TGTGCCACCAGTGATCGATCGAGAGATTATACGCAGTATTTT.

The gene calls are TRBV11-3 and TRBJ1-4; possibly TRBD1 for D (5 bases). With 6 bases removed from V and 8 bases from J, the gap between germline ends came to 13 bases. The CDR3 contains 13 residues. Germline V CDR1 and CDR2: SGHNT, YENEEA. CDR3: CASSPGQNEKLFF. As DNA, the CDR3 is TGTGCCAGCAGTCCGGGGCAGAACGAAAAACTGTTTTTT.

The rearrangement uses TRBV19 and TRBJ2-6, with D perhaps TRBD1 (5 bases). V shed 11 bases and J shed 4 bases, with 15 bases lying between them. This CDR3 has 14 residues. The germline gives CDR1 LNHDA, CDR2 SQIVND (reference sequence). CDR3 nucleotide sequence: TGTGCCGCCAGCAGGGATCGGGGGGCCAACGTCCTGACTTTC. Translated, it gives CAASRDRGANVLTF.

The CDR3 loop reads CASSPDGWEPQHF. In DNA, the CDR3 is TGCGCCAGCAGCCCGGACGGATGGGAGCCCCAGCATTTT. This chain connects TRBV5-1 to TRBJ1-5; D is undetermined. CDR3 length equals 13 residues. V lost 4 bases, J lost 8 bases, and 13 bases lay in between. Per germline, CDR1 SGHRS and CDR2 YFSETQ.

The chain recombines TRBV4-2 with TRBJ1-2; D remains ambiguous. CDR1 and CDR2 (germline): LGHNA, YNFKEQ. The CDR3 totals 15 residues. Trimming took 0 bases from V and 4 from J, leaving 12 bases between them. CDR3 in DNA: TGTGCCAGCAGCCAAGAGGACTCCCACCCCTATGGCTACACCTTC. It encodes CASSQEDSHPYGYTF.

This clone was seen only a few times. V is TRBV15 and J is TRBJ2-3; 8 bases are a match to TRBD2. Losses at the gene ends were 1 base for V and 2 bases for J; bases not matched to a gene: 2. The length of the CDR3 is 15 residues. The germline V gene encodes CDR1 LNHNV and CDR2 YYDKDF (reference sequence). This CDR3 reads CATSRGSGDTDTQYF. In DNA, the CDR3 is TGTGCCACCAGCAGAGGTAGCGGGGACACAGATACGCAGTATTTT.

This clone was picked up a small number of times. The CDR3 reads CASSQIWDAKKYYTF. The CDR3 nucleotides read TGTGCCAGCAGTCAGATTTGGGACGCCAAAAAATACTACACCTTC. The V call is TRBV28, the J call TRBJ1-2; maybe TRBD1 (5 bases). Germline V gene sequence: CDR1 MDHEN, CDR2 SYDVKM. This CDR3 comprises 15 residues. V lost 5 bases to trimming and J lost 10 bases, with 23 bases between them.

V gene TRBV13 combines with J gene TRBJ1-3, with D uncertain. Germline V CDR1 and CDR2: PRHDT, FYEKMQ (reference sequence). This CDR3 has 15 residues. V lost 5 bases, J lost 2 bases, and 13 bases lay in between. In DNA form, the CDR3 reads TGTGCCAGCAGCCCCCCCGGGGTCCCTGGAAACACCATATATTTT. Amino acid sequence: CASSPPGVPGNTIYF.

CDR3 bases: TGCAGCGTTGAGGGGACTGGGGCGGCCACCCTCTACGAGCAGTACTTC. Translated: CSVEGTGAATLYEQYF. This chain links TRBV29-1 with TRBJ2-7; D may be TRBD2 (6 bases). The CDR3 length is 16 residues. V was clipped by 3 bases and J by 3 bases, with 21 bases between them. Germline-derived CDR1 and CDR2 are SQVTM and ANQGSEA.

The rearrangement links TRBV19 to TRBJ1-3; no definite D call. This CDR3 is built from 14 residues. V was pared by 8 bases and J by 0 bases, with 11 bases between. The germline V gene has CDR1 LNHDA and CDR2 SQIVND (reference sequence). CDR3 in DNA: TGTGCCAGTGGACGAACGGGCTCTGGAAACACCATATATTTT. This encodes CASGRTGSGNTIYF.

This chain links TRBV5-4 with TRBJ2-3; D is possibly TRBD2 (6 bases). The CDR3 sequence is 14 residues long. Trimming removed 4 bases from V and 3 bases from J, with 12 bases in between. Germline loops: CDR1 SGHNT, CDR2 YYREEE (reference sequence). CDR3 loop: CASSRGERTDTQYF. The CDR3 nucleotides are TGTGCCAGCAGCCGCGGGGAAAGGACAGATACGCAGTATTTT.

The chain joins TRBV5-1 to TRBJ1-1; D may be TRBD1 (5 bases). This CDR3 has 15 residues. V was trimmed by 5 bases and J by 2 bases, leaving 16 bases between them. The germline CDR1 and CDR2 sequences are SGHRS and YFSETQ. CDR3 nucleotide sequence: TGCGCCAGCAGACGGGTAGGACACCTAAACACTGAAGCTTTCTTT. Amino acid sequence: CASRRVGHLNTEAFF.

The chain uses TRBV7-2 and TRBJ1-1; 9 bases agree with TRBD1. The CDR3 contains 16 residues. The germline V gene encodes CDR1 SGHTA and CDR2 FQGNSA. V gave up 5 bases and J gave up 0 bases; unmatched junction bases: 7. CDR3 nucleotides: TGTGCCAGCAGCCACCGACAGGGGGGTATGAACACTGAAGCTTTCTTT. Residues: CASSHRQGGMNTEAFF.